One TCR beta chain is described in this entry. Its antigen is not known. The germline gene is not matched at one end of the junction; a read error may be the cause. This PCR relied on a set of 60 Vbeta primers and 13 Jbeta primers. Source study methods: An analysis performed later counted around 86 million unique TCR beta chains (roughly 10 million of them shared). The repertoire was sequenced with immunoSEQ multiplex PCR; TCRdb's copy has only in-frame clones and lacks some. That table gives V, J and clone size, and the DNA gave D and trimming. The repertoire has under 200,000 clones, 70% to 90% of them found once; the top ten carry about 9.3%. The sample belongs to a study of cytomegalovirus exposure and HLA in healthy donors. Background on the study: Earlier sequencing of 200 million or so T cells yielded roughly 100 million unique TCR beta sequences. Genetic ancestry analysis placed around four fifths of the 398 donors that were genotyped in the Caucasian-associated cluster.

The length of the CDR3 is 16 residues. CDR1 and CDR2 (germline): SSHAT, FNYEAQ (reference sequence). Study conclusions and caveats: Among immune exposure information, only CMV serostatus was available.

The sample comprised PBMCs. V is TRBV7-7 and J is TRBJ2-5; tentative D call: TRBD2 (6 bases). This receptor was obtained from a man in his late teens or twenties in good health and CMV-seropositive. The CDR3 protein is CASSPMVGRSEETQYF. CDR3 DNA: TGTGCTAGCAGCCCGATGGTCGGGAGAAGTGAAGAGACCCAGTACTTC.